This paragraph reports one TCR beta chain. Its antigen is still unknown. Within one base of it there is no much larger clone, and no base qualities were kept. The record originates from a study of naive and memory T cell subsets (dated 2017 in TCRdb). Background for the entire study: The figure summarizing these samples reported approximately ten blood donors, 7 tuberculin skin test biopsies and 3 saline control biopsies. Usually PCR2 was run as a SYBR Green qPCR and stopped at a set threshold, although low-input samples could use end-point PCR (roughly 6 cycles) instead.

Library preparation was by 5' RACE. The ligated cDNA was amplified by four rounds of PCR, in which nested alpha and beta constant region primers were used together with the SP2 primer. TCR RNA was reverse transcribed with SuperScript IV using alpha and beta constant region primers for the blood and skin samples. T4 RNA ligase 1 was used to ligate an oligonucleotide containing the Illumina SP2 primer and a UMI to the 3' end of the cDNA. To prevent hairpin formation, the 12-nucleotide UMI was made up of two random hexamers with an eight-base spacer between them. TCR alpha and beta chain libraries were processed separately from the second PCR onward, with dual indexing for multiplexing. After pooling, the indexed libraries were analyzed by capillary electrophoresis and sequenced on either an Illumina MiSeq or NextSeq. To boost base diversity and improve cluster recognition, PhiX DNA at roughly 4.5-7% was spiked into the libraries. Per the original workflow: Demultiplexor took UMIs from read 2, joined the UMIs to the TCR sequence from read 1, and separated reads according to sample indices. Decombinator identified V and J genes and V-J junctions and gave each TCR a five-part identifier that included V and J deletions. Collapsinator used UMIs to correct sequencing errors and PCR amplification heterogeneity, yielding UMI-based abundance per TCR. Identifiers were converted to nucleotide sequence by CDR3Translator and translated to amino acids, and CDR3 regions were extracted on the basis of terminal motifs. Error-corrected alpha and beta TCR counts from blood and skin were compared after normalization to input RNA amount. TCRdb itself trimmed the public reads at Q25 with fastp, ran MiXCR and retained productive beta chains. Here each entry gathers all rows of one CDR3 protein and keeps the most common genes and DNA. The V and J calls reflect TCRdb's pipeline rather than the authors' work. Recorded for this sample are roughly 62,000 distinct CDR3 sequences; 8% of them occurred a single time. Roughly a fifth of the sample rests with the top ten.

Using 3' ligation of a UMI-containing oligonucleotide to TCR cDNA, the study laid out a robust and sensitive protocol to amplify, sequence and analyze TCRs. For whole blood analysis, less than 3 ml of peripheral blood was drawn from adult healthy volunteers into Tempus tubes, and RNA was extracted according to the manufacturer's instructions. Total RNA was treated with RQ1 DNase, without cell sorting, prior to reverse transcription, with an input of about 1 to 1000 ng being targeted. To check how robust the pipeline was in samples where T cells make up a minority population, libraries were built from skin biopsies and whole blood. What the research found in general, with its limitations: The RNA-based method was acknowledged as potentially sensitive to TCR transcript changes with T cell activation and differentiation.

The CDR3 measures 16 amino acids from cysteine to phenylalanine. Of all the DNA, just the CDR3 is kept, 48 bases in frame from base 1. Trimming accounts for 0 bases at V and 8 bases at J, while the number of junction bases matched to no gene is 8. CDR1 and CDR2 are read off the germline V gene as SGHRS and YFSETQ. The receptor's source is a female donor in good health. The sequence links TRBV5-1 to TRBJ2-1, and 10 junction bases match TRBD2. The CDR3 has the sequence CASSLVLAGADDEQFF. The DNA sequence reads TGCGCCAGCAGCTTGGTTCTAGCGGGAGCCGATGATGAGCAGTTCTTC.